These 10 T cell receptor beta chains were sequenced from one sample in a study of T cells in Graves' hyperthyroidism and ophthalmopathy. The CDR3 regions of TCR beta were amplified from RNA transcripts. With the HTBI primer set, the TCR CDR3 went through a first round of RT-PCR. Each CDR3 protein gets one entry after TCRdb re-called the multiplex PCR reads with MiXCR. Altogether roughly 420,000 distinct CDR3 sequences are present, about an eighth being singletons, with the ten largest covering 5% to 6%. Sequenced: blood. These receptor sequences come from a woman between 18 and 30 years old with Graves' hyperthyroidism.

This clonotype was seen ten or more times. The rearrangement uses TRBV20-1 and TRBJ1-1; TRBD1 might be the D (5 bases). Germline assignment: CDR1 DFQATT and CDR2 SNEGSKA (reference sequence). The length of the CDR3 is 14 residues. V dropped 6 bases and J dropped 7 bases, with 21 bases sitting between them. The CDR3 nucleotides read TGCAGTGCCGTATCTATGGGACCGGGGGGTGAAGCTTTCTTT. This sequence encodes CSAVSMGPGGEAFF.

This clonotype was counted only a few times. The chain employs TRBV24-1 and TRBJ2-1; D possibly corresponds to TRBD2 (5 bases). The germline V gene has CDR1 KGHDR and CDR2 SFDVKD. V lost 1 base, J lost 4 bases, and 10 bases lay in between. This CDR3 comprises 15 residues. The CDR3 region is CATSDFGLAYNEQFF. CDR3 coding DNA: TGTGCCACCAGTGATTTTGGCCTAGCTTACAATGAGCAGTTCTTC.

As regards this clonotype: A much larger clone differs by one base, so this may be a read error. The V and J genes are TRBV15 and TRBJ2-7; 14 bases are a match to TRBD2. Germline CDR1 LNHNV, CDR2 YYDKDF (reference sequence). This CDR3 is built from 15 residues. CDR3 residues: CVTSSGLAGGYEQYF. The CDR3 DNA reads as TGTGTCACCAGCAGCGGACTAGCGGGAGGATACGAGCAGTACTTC.

A few counts support this clonotype. This chain joins TRBV6-1 and TRBJ2-7; 10 bases are shared with TRBD1. The CDR3 has 14 amino acids. V was clipped by 10 bases and J by 1 base; unmatched bases: 7. Germline CDR1 is MNHNS and CDR2 is SASEGT. The CDR3 sequence is CATNRQGASYEQYF. DNA for the CDR3: TGTGCCACCAACCGACAGGGGGCTTCCTACGAGCAGTACTTC.

This clonotype was observed at least ten times. This chain joins TRBV20-1 and TRBJ2-5; D unresolved. From germline, CDR1 is DFQATT and CDR2 SNEGSKA (reference sequence). V was pared by 1 base and J by 1 base, with 19 bases between. CDR3 size: 17 residues. Here the CDR3 DNA reads TGCAGTGCTAGAGGCCAACGGCTTTTGGGCGGCCAAGAGACCCAGTACTTC. Translated, it gives CSARGQRLLGGQETQYF.

This clonotype has just a few counts. The chain combines TRBV2 with TRBJ2-5; D not certain. Per germline, CDR1 SNHLY and CDR2 FYNNEI. Deletions cut 4 bases from V and 6 bases from J, with 6 bases between. This CDR3 is built from 11 residues. The CDR3 sequence: CASSAPQTQYF. DNA for the CDR3: TGTGCCAGCAGTGCCCCCCAGACCCAGTACTTC.

The V gene is TRBV28, the J gene TRBJ1-1, with unresolved D. V lost 1 base, J lost 1 base, and 13 bases lay in between. Germline V gene data show CDR1 as MDHEN and CDR2 as SYDVKM. CDR3 size: 16 residues. In nucleotides, the CDR3 is TGTGCCAGCAGTTTATTGCCGATCACAGCGAACACTGAAGCTTTCTTT. Translated, it gives CASSLLPITANTEAFF.

This clonotype was recorded many times. V usage is TRBV10-3 and J usage is TRBJ1-1; 9 positions match TRBD1. The CDR3 spans 14 residues. From germline, CDR1 is ENHRY and CDR2 SYGVKD. J was trimmed by 1 base and V by 11 bases; bases with no gene match: 8. The DNA for the CDR3 is TGTGCCGCCTCCGGACAGGGGACGAACACTGAAGCTTTCTTT. This encodes CAASGQGTNTEAFF.

Many counts were recorded for this clonotype. The CDR3 protein is CASRVASGRETQYF. For the CDR3, the DNA is TGTGCCAGCAGGGTGGCTAGCGGGAGGGAGACCCAGTACTTC. The rearrangement uses TRBV2 and TRBJ2-5, with TRBD2 matching over 11 bases. This CDR3 is 14 amino acids long. CDR1 is SNHLY and CDR2 is FYNNEI in the germline V gene. With 6 bases clipped from V and 5 bases from J, the junction kept 5 bases outside the gene matches.

This clonotype was counted a few times. CDR3 coding DNA: TGTGCCAGCAGTTATTCTAGAATATCATCCAATGAGCAGTTCTTC. Its protein is CASSYSRISSNEQFF. This rearrangement joins TRBV6-2 or TRBV6-3 to TRBJ2-1; D gene ambiguous. Germline CDR1 and CDR2: MNHEY and SVGEGT. Trimming removed 3 bases at V and 6 bases at J, with 15 bases between. The CDR3 has 15 amino acids.